Listed below are T cell receptor beta chains from one sample, sequenced in a study of memory CD8 T cells in hepatitis C reinfection. Measured with immunoSEQ multiplex PCR; TCRdb has only the in-frame clones, and not every one. The sample carries tens of thousands of clones, approximately 87% recorded once. The sequencing sample was made of naive CD8+ T cells sorted from blood. These receptors all come from a man aged 18 to 29 with hepatitis C virus infection. Each CDR3 is given with its conserved first and last residue. D genes are given only for firm matches. Size is omitted from some rows. Given values are once, few, many or a class for expanded clones.

NA	TRBV27	TRBJ2-1	NA	TGTGCCAGCAGTCCACCAGGCAATGAGCAGTTCTTC	CASSPPGNEQFF
NA	TRBV6-1	TRBJ1-2	NA	TGTGCCAGCAGAAAACAGAGCCCGACCTATGGCTACACCTTC	CASRKQSPTYGYTF
TRBD1	TRBV9	TRBJ2-2	NA	TGTGCCAGCAGCCCCGAATGGTGGGACAGATCCACCGGGGAGCTGTTTTTT	CASSPEWWDRSTGELFF
TRBD2	TRBV4-1	TRBJ2-5	once	TGCGCCAGCAGCCAAGTCCCCTACGGACTAGCGGGAGGGGAGACCCAGTACTTC	CASSQVPYGLAGGETQYF
NA	TRBV4-1	TRBJ1-3	once	TGCGCCAGCAGCCCCTCCAGGGTTGCAAGAAACACCATATATTTT	CASSPSRVARNTIYF
TRBD2	TRBV4-1	TRBJ2-1	NA	TGCGCCAGCAGCCAAGACGGGGGGGGGCAACTCAATGAGCAGTTCTTC	CASSQDGGGQLNEQFF
TRBD2	TRBV7-2	TRBJ2-1	NA	TGTGCCAGCAGCTGGGGACTAGCGGGAGTGAATGAGCAGTTCTTC	CASSWGLAGVNEQFF
NA	TRBV4-1	TRBJ1-1	NA	TGCGCCAGCAGCCAAGTCAGGGCAAACACTGAAGCTTTCTTT	CASSQVRANTEAFF
TRBD1	TRBV7-9	TRBJ1-2	NA	TGTGCCAGCAGCTTCGAGGGGGCGGGTGGCTACACCTTC	CASSFEGAGGYTF
NA	TRBV21-1	TRBJ1-1	NA	TGTGCCAGCAGCAAAGGTTTGACAGGGGGTCCCATGAACACTGAAGCTTTCTTT	CASSKGLTGGPMNTEAFF
NA	TRBV9	TRBJ2-3	NA	TGTGCCAGCAGCGCGGAGGGCGCCACAGATACGCAGTATTTT	CASSAEGATDTQYF
NA	TRBV29-1	TRBJ1-2	NA	TGCAGCGTTGAAGACCCCCATCGACAGGCTTATGGCTACACCTTC	CSVEDPHRQAYGYTF
TRBD1	TRBV7-3	TRBJ2-3	NA	TGTGCCAGCAGCTTCGGACAGGGGGAAGATACGCAGTATTTT	CASSFGQGEDTQYF
NA	TRBV2	TRBJ2-1	NA	TGTGCCAGCGGCGGGGATGGGGCCCTCTCCTACAATGAGCAGTTCTTC	CASGGDGALSYNEQFF
NA	TRBV7-9	TRBJ2-3	NA	TGTGCCAGCAGCTCAAGCTCAGATACGCAGTATTTT	CASSSSSDTQYF
TRBD1	TRBV19	TRBJ2-5	NA	TGTGCCACCTGGGACAGGGCTGGGGAGACCCAGTACTTC	CATWDRAGETQYF
NA	TRBV10-3	TRBJ1-5	NA	TGTGCCATCAGTGAGGGGCAGGGTGTGCAGCCCCAGCATTTT	CAISEGQGVQPQHF
NA	TRBV25-1	TRBJ1-1	NA	TGTGCCAGCAGTGACTCGGGGGAGGACACTGAAGCTTTCTTT	CASSDSGEDTEAFF
TRBD2	TRBV5-1	TRBJ2-7	NA	TGCGCCAGCAGCGTTAGCGGGAGCTTCTACGAGCAGTACTTC	CASSVSGSFYEQYF
NA	TRBV19	TRBJ1-6	NA	TGTGCCAGTAGTATAGCGGGGGGCGCCGACTCACCCCTCCACTTT	CASSIAGGADSPLHF
NA	TRBV7-9	TRBJ2-3	NA	TGTGCCAGCAGCTCCCTTTGGGGGGGGCTTTCCACAGATACGCAGTATTTT	CASSSLWGGLSTDTQYF
NA	TRBV30	TRBJ2-1	once	TGTGCCTGGAGCCTAACAGGGTTCGATGAGCAGTTCTTC	CAWSLTGFDEQFF
NA	TRBV27	TRBJ2-5	NA	TGTGCCAGCAGTTTCCTCTCGGGAGAGACCCAGTACTTC	CASSFLSGETQYF
TRBD1	TRBV18	TRBJ2-1	NA	TGTGCCAGCTCACCGAAGCCGGGACAGGGGGATGAGCAGTTCTTC	CASSPKPGQGDEQFF
NA	TRBV5-1	TRBJ2-7	once	TGCGCCAGCAGCTGGGGGGGACGACAGGGGCCCTACGAGCAGTACTTC	CASSWGGRQGPYEQYF
NA	TRBV29-1	TRBJ2-1	once	TGCAGCTGTGAGTCAGGATACAATGAGCAGTTCTTC	CSCESGYNEQFF
NA	TRBV6-5	TRBJ1-4	NA	TGTGCCAGCAGTGCGGCCAACCGAGAAAAACTGTTTTTT	CASSAANREKLFF
NA	TRBV6-1	TRBJ2-1	NA	TGTGCCAGCAGTGAAGTAGGGAGTGTAGGGACAGAGCAGTTCTTC	CASSEVGSVGTEQFF
TRBD1	TRBV7-9	TRBJ1-6	NA	TGTGCCAGCAGCCCTCGCACCGGGACAGGGAATTCACCCCTCCACTTT	CASSPRTGTGNSPLHF